This T cell receptor (beta chain) was identified in a study of shared clonotypes between healthy human individuals. Germline CDR1 is SGDLS and CDR2 is YYNGEE. Trimming removed 3 bases from V and 4 bases from J; junction bases left unmatched: 1. This CDR3 comprises 12 residues. With regard to this clone: This likely reflects a read error, since a far larger clone is one base away. The same CDR3 arises from other DNA sequences in this sample as well.

Profiled with immunoSEQ multiplex PCR; TCRdb holds only in-frame clones, not every one. The data show about 330,000 clones, with around 90% seen just once and about a sixth held by the top ten. The chain employs TRBV9 and TRBJ2-7; 7 nucleotides align to TRBD2. The TCR sequence derives from a man younger than 35 in good health. Sequencing input: memory CD8+ T cells sorted from blood. Described subset: CD45RO+ cells pooled with CCR7-negative TemRA cells. The CDR3 reads CASSAGGYEQYF. The CDR3 DNA is TGTGCCAGCAGCGCGGGGGGTTACGAGCAGTACTTC.